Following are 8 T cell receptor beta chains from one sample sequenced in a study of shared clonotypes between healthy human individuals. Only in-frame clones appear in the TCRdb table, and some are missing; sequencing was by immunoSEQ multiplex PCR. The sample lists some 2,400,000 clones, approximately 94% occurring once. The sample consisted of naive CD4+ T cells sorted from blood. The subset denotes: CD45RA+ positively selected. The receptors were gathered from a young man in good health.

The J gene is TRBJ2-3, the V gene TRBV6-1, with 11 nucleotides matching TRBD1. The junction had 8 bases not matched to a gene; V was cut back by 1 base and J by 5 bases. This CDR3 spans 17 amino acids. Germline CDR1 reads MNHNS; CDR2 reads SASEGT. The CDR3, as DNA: TGTGCCAGCAGTGAAGGGATAAGGACAGGGGGCGAAGATACGCAGTATTTT. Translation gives CASSEGIRTGGEDTQYF.

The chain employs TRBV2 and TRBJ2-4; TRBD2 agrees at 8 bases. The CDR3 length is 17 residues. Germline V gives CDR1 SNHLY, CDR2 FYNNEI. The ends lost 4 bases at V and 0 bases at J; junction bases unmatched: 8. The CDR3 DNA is TGTGCCAGCAGTGGTGTCCGAGCGGGAGTAGCCAAAAACATTCAGTACTTC. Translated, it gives CASSGVRAGVAKNIQYF. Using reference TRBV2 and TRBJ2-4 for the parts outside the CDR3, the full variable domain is EPEVTQTPSHQVTQMGQEVILRCVPISNHLYFYWYRQILGQKVEFLVSFYNNEISEKSEIFDDQFSVERPDGSNFTLKIRSTKLEDSAMYFCASSGVRAGVAKNIQYFGAGTRLSVL.

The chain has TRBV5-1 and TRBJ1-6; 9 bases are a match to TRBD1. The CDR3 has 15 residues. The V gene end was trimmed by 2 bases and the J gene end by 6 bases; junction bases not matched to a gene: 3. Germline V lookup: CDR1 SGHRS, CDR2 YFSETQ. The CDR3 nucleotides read TGCGCCAGCAGCTTCACAGGGGGCCCTAATTCACCCCTCCACTTT. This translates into CASSFTGGPNSPLHF.

CDR3 in DNA: TGTGCCAGCACGACAGGTCCGCCGTATAGCAATCAGCCCCAGCATTTT. Amino acid sequence: CASTTGPPYSNQPQHF. V and J are TRBV9 and TRBJ1-5; the D gene is possibly TRBD1 (6 bases). CDR3 length: 16 amino acids. Trimming cost V 6 bases and J 0 bases, with 16 bases left between them. Germline V gene lookup returns CDR1 SGDLS and CDR2 YYNGEE.

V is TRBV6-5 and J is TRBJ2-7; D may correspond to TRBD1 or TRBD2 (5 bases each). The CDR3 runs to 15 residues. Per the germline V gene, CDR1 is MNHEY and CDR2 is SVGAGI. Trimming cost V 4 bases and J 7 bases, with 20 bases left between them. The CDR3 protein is CASSSQGATRREQYF. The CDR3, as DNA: TGTGCCAGCAGTTCCCAGGGAGCAACCCGGAGGGAGCAGTACTTC.

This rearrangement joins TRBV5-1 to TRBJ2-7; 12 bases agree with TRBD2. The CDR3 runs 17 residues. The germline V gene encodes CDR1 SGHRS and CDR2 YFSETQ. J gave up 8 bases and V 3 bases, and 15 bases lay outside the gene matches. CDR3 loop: CASSSGLAGTNAGQQYF. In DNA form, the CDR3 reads TGCGCCAGCAGCTCAGGACTAGCGGGAACCAATGCTGGGCAGCAGTACTTC.

The CDR3 nucleotides are TGTGCCAGCAGCACGAAAGGGATTTCTGGAAACACCATATATTTT. This encodes CASSTKGISGNTIYF. The V and J genes are TRBV5-4 and TRBJ1-3; D call uncertain. The V end was cut by 4 bases, the J end by 1 base, with 12 bases between. The CDR3 contains 15 residues. In germline, CDR1 is SGHNT, CDR2 YYREEE (reference sequence).

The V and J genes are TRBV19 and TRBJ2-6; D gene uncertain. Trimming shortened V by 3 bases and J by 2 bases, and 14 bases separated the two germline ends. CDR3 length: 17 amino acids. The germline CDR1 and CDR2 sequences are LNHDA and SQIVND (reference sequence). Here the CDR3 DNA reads TGTGCCAGTAGTATTCTCGGACCCCTCCCTGGGGCCAACGTCCTGACTTTC. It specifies CASSILGPLPGANVLTF.